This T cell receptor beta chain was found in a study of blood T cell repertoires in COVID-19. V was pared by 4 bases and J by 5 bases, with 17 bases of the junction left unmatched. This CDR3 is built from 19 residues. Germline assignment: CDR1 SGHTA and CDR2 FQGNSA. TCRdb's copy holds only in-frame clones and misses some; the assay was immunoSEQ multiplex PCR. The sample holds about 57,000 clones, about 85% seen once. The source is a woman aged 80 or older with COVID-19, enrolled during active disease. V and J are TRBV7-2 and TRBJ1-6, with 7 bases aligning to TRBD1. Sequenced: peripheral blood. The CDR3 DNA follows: TGTGCCAGCAGCTCCAGGGGGACACCCGAGAACCCTCATAATTCACCCCTCCACTTT. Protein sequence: CASSSRGTPENPHNSPLHF.